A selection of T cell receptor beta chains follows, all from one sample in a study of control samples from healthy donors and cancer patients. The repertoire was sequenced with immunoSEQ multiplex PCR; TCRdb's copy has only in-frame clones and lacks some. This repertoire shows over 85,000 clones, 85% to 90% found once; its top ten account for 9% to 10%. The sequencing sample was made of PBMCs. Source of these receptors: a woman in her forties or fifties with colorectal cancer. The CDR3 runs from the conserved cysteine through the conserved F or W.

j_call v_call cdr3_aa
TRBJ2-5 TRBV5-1 CASSLEGQGAGETQYF
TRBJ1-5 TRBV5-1 CASSLSGGHQPQHF
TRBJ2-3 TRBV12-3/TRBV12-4 CASGEADTQYF
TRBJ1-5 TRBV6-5 CASSNSGTGHQPQHF
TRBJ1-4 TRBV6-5 CASSNLDSSEKLFF
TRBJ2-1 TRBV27 CASSPPGLSQNEQFF
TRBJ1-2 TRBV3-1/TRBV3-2 CASSQGDRDFGYTF
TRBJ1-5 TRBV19 CASSKSGTDKYSNQPQHF
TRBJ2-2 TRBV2 CASSPWGENTGELFF
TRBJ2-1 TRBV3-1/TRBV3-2 CASSQARTSGNEQFF
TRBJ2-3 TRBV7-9 CASSSSRHYTDTQYF
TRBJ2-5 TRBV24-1 CATSEGGSPGGTQYF
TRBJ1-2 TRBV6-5 CASSSQDGYGYTF
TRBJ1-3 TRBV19 CASSQGHSGNTIYF
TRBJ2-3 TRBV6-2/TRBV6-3 CASSPGTANTDTQYF
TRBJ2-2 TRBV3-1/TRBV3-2 CASSSSRGPGELFF
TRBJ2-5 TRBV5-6 CASSLYHQETQYF
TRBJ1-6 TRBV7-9 CATEMPGQGLDSPLHF
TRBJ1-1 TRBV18 CASSRQPMNTEAFF
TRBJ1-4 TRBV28 CASSLGQGAGEKLFF
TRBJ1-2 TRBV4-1 CASSQATGEGGGYTF
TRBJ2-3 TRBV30 CAWSSGDRNTDTQYF
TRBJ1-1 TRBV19 CASSMSWGRGDTEAFF